A single sample is the source of the 8 T cell receptor beta chains below, sequenced in a study of early T cells in non-severe SARS-CoV-2 infection. TCRdb passed the 5' RACE reads through MiXCR, listing each CDR3 protein once. This table holds 25,000 to 35,000 distinct CDR3 sequences, about 7% found once. Sequencing was performed on whole blood. The receptors were sampled from an adult who was a healthcare worker with PCR-confirmed SARS-CoV-2 infection or an uninfected control (not recorded which).

This clonotype has only a few counts. The J gene is TRBJ2-4, the V gene TRBV6-1; 8 bases fit TRBD1. CDR3 length: 17 amino acids. V was clipped by 0 bases and J by 8 bases; unmatched bases: 12. The V gene's germline CDR1 is MNHNS and CDR2 SASEGT. For the CDR3, the DNA is TGTGCCAGCAGTGAAGCGCTCCAGGGGGCATGGGTGGACATTCAGTACTTC. Protein product: CASSEALQGAWVDIQYF.

This clonotype has a count of ten or more. The chain is built from TRBV11-2 and TRBJ2-1; unclear D gene. CDR1 is SGHAT, CDR2 FQNNGV, per germline. CDR3 size: 13 residues. Trimming cost V 1 base and J 6 bases, with 7 bases left between them. The CDR3 DNA sequence: TGTGCCAGCAGCTTAGGCCACTCCAATGAGCAGTTCTTC. Protein sequence: CASSLGHSNEQFF.

Ten or more counts support this clonotype. V gene TRBV28 combines with J gene TRBJ2-1; TRBD2 aligns across 7 bases. The germline gives CDR1 MDHEN, CDR2 SYDVKM. This CDR3 is built from 15 residues. Trimming cost V 1 base and J 16 bases; bases outside gene matches: 16. The CDR3 spells CASSLLPLSGGRYFF. DNA of the CDR3: TGTGCCAGCAGTTTATTGCCCCTGAGTGGCGGGAGATATTTCTTC.

This clonotype has a handful of counts. The chain carries TRBV10-3 and TRBJ2-7, with D perhaps TRBD1 or TRBD2 (5 bases each). CDR1 is ENHRY, CDR2 SYGVKD, per germline. The ends were cut back, 9 bases at V and 3 bases at J, with 6 bases in the middle. The CDR3 is made up of 10 amino acids. The CDR3 spells CAMGDYEQYF. In DNA, the CDR3 is TGTGCCATGGGGGACTACGAGCAGTACTTC.

This clonotype was observed at least ten times. This chain joins TRBV20-1 and TRBJ1-5; 7 bases align to TRBD1. Per the germline V gene, CDR1 is DFQATT and CDR2 is SNEGSKA (reference sequence). The CDR3 extends over 12 amino acids. Losses at the gene ends were 4 bases for V and 4 bases for J; bases not matched to a gene: 1. Written as DNA, the CDR3 is TGCAGTGCTACACAGGGGAATCAGCCCCAGCATTTT. It translates to CSATQGNQPQHF.

This clonotype was counted ten times or more. This CDR3 is CASGLGTRADTQYF. The CDR3, as DNA: TGTGCCAGCGGGTTGGGGACTAGGGCAGATACGCAGTATTTT. J is TRBJ2-3 and V is TRBV6-1, with 8 bases matching TRBD2. The CDR3 contains 14 residues. From germline, CDR1 is MNHNS and CDR2 SASEGT. V was pared by 8 bases and J by 4 bases, with 8 bases of the junction left unmatched.

This clonotype was counted at least ten times. In nucleotides, the CDR3 is TGCGCCAGCAGCCCCCCCGGACTAGCGGGAGCGGAGACCCAGTACTTC. Its translation is CASSPPGLAGAETQYF. V and J are TRBV5-1 and TRBJ2-5; 13 bases fit TRBD2. Per the germline V gene, CDR1 is SGHRS and CDR2 is YFSETQ. Losses at the gene ends were 4 bases for V and 5 bases for J; bases not matched to a gene: 8. The CDR3 length is 16 residues.

This clonotype was recorded many times. The rearrangement links TRBV9 to TRBJ1-2; a weak D match, TRBD1 (5 bases). The CDR3 contains 15 residues. The germline V gene has CDR1 SGDLS and CDR2 YYNGEE. Trimming cost V 4 bases and J 1 base, with 14 bases left between them. CDR3 sequence reads: CASSPNPGGNYGYTF. DNA of the CDR3: TGTGCCAGCAGCCCCAATCCCGGGGGTAACTATGGCTACACCTTC. Full variable domain (missing parts from reference TRBV9 and TRBJ1-2): DSGVTQTPKHLITATGQRVTLRCSPRSGDLSVYWYQQSLDQGLQFLIQYYNGEERAKGNILERFSAQQFPDLHSELNLSSLELGDSALYFCASSPNPGGNYGYTFGSGTRLTVV.